The rows below give T cell receptor beta chains drawn from one sample of a study of shared clonotypes between healthy human individuals. Here immunoSEQ multiplex PCR was the method, and the copy in TCRdb shows in-frame clones only, minus some. The sample lists roughly 2,000,000 clones, 93% occurring once. Sequencing input: naive CD8+ T cells from PBMCs. The receptors were sampled from a man younger than 35 in good health. Some clones in this sample may be carry-over from other donors' samples. CDR3s include the opening cysteine and the closing phenylalanine or tryptophan. D genes are given only for firm matches. For some rows the clone size is stated as once, few or many, or as a class when expanded; others skip it.

TRBJ2-7 - TRBV11-2 - TGTGCCAGCAGCTTAGGCCAGAACGAGCAGTACTTC CASSLGQNEQYF
TRBJ1-5 - TRBV5-8 - TGTGCCAGCAGCTTGAGGGGGGGCGCGTTCAATCAGCCCCAGCATTTT CASSLRGGAFNQPQHF
TRBJ1-2 - TRBV19 - TGTGCCACCGGAAGGGGAAGAGGCTACACCTTC CATGRGRGYTF
TRBJ2-1 - TRBV9 - TGTGCCAGCGGGGATGGGAGGCCCGATGAGCAGTTCTTC CASGDGRPDEQFF
TRBJ1-4 - TRBV6-6 - TGTGCCAGCACAGGGGTACGAGAAAAACTGTTTTTT CASTGVREKLFF
TRBJ2-7 - TRBV6-5 - TGTGCCAGCAGTTATGCGGGAAACGAGCAGTACTTC CASSYAGNEQYF
TRBJ1-4 TRBD1 TRBV9 - TGTGCCAGCAGCCGATCCGGGACAGCAATTGAAAAACTGTTTTTT CASSRSGTAIEKLFF
TRBJ2-2 - TRBV7-9 - TGTGCCATCGGCACCGGGGAGCTGTTTTTT CAIGTGELFF
TRBJ1-5 TRBD1 TRBV28 - TGTGCCAGCGAACCTCAGGGGGCCGGTGTTCAGCCCCAGCATTTT CASEPQGAGVQPQHF
TRBJ2-5 TRBD1 TRBV2 - TGTGCCAGCACCACAACCGGGACAGGGGGCCCGGAGACCCAGTACTTC CASTTTGTGGPETQYF
TRBJ2-1 TRBD2 TRBV7-9 - TGTGCCAGCAGCCAGGGACTAGCGGGTAGGGATGAGCAGTTCTTC CASSQGLAGRDEQFF
TRBJ2-7 TRBD2 TRBV7-9 - TGTGCCAGCAGCTTGGGGCGGGAGCGGTACTTC CASSLGRERYF
TRBJ2-7 - TRBV7-8 - TGTGCCAGCAGCTACGGAAGAGGGGGGGGCCTAGGCTACGAGCAGTACTTC CASSYGRGGGLGYEQYF
TRBJ2-7 - TRBV28 - TGTGCCAGCAGTCCCATCCAGGGGGGAACCTACGAGCAGTACTTC CASSPIQGGTYEQYF
TRBJ2-1 TRBD2 TRBV27 - TGTGCCAGCCGGGGACTAATCCACAATGAGCAGTTCTTC CASRGLIHNEQFF
TRBJ2-1 TRBD1 TRBV14 - TGTGCCAGCAGCTTAACGGGACAGGGGGCCTACAATGAGCAGTTCTTC CASSLTGQGAYNEQFF
TRBJ2-4 TRBD1 TRBV7-6 - TGTGCCAGCAGCCCAACGGCAGGGGGAAACAAAAACATTCAGTACTTC CASSPTAGGNKNIQYF
TRBJ2-1 TRBD1 TRBV27 few TGTGCCAGCAGTTACGGGACAGGGGGCAATGAGCAGTTCTTC CASSYGTGGNEQFF
TRBJ2-1 TRBD2 TRBV27 - TGTGCCAGCACAAAGCGGGAGGGCATCAATGAGCAGTTCTTC CASTKREGINEQFF
TRBJ1-5 TRBD1 TRBV6-1 few TGTGCCAGCAGTGGGGACAGGGGCAGCAATCAGCCCCAGCATTTT CASSGDRGSNQPQHF
TRBJ2-5 - TRBV2 - TGTGCCAGCAGTGTTGTAGGTCGGGGCCAAGAGACCCAGTACTTC CASSVVGRGQETQYF
TRBJ2-2 TRBD2 TRBV13 - TGTGCCAGCAGCTTTGAGGATAGCGGGAAGCTGTTTTTT CASSFEDSGKLFF
TRBJ2-4 - TRBV7-9 - TGTGCCAGCGCCGGGACGGGAGAAAACATTCAGTACTTC CASAGTGENIQYF
TRBJ2-7 TRBD2 TRBV5-1 - TGCGCCAGCAGCTTGGCCAAACTAGCGGGAGTCAACGAGCAGTACTTC CASSLAKLAGVNEQYF
TRBJ1-1 TRBD1 TRBV30 - TGTGCCTGGTATCATCCGGGACAGGTAGGCACTGAAGCTTTCTTT CAWYHPGQVGTEAFF
TRBJ2-2 - TRBV27 - TGTGCCAGCAGAGGGCAAAACACCGGGGAGCTGTTTTTT CASRGQNTGELFF
TRBJ2-3 - TRBV19 - TGTGCCAGTAGTACTCGACAGCGAGATACGCAGTATTTT CASSTRQRDTQYF
TRBJ2-1 TRBD2 TRBV4-1 - TGCGCCAGCAGCCAAGACCCCCTAGGACTAGAAGATGGCAATGAGCAGTTCTTC CASSQDPLGLEDGNEQFF
TRBJ2-1 TRBD2 TRBV2 - TGTGCCAGCAGTGAAGCGCGAGCGGGGTACTCCTACAATGAGCAGTTCTTC CASSEARAGYSYNEQFF
TRBJ1-4 TRBD1 TRBV15 - TGTGCCACCCAAGGGGAGGGCAGGGGGCTGGAAAAACTGTTTTTT CATQGEGRGLEKLFF
TRBJ2-7 - TRBV19 - TGTGCCAGTAGGCTGACAGGCTCCTACGAGCAGTACTTC CASRLTGSYEQYF
TRBJ1-4 - TRBV6-1 - TGTGCCAGCAGTGACGGCTATAATGAAAAACTGTTTTTT CASSDGYNEKLFF
TRBJ1-2 - TRBV28 - TGTGCCAGCAGTAGGCCCCCCGGGGGCTACACCTTC CASSRPPGGYTF
TRBJ2-7 - TRBV7-6 - TGTGCCAGCAGCTTTGGGACAACCTACGAGCAGTACTTC CASSFGTTYEQYF
TRBJ1-4 - TRBV28 - TGTGCCAGCAGTCCCTGGGGCAGTCCCTACGAAAAACTGTTTTTT CASSPWGSPYEKLFF
TRBJ2-5 TRBD2 TRBV7-6 - TGTGCCAGCAGAATAGCGGGAGACCTACACCAAGAGACCCAGTACTTC CASRIAGDLHQETQYF
TRBJ2-3 - TRBV5-6 - TGTGCCAGCAGCTCGTGGACTAGCACAGATACGCAGTATTTT CASSSWTSTDTQYF
TRBJ2-2 - TRBV27 - TGTGCCAGCAGTTTATCGGGCCCTACTCCCGGGGAGCTGTTTTTT CASSLSGPTPGELFF
TRBJ2-7 - TRBV15 - TGTGCCACCAGCAGAGATTTAAGCTACGAGCAGTACTTC CATSRDLSYEQYF
TRBJ1-2 TRBD1 TRBV27 once TGTGCCAGCAGTTTAGCAGGGGGCATCGGGTTGGGCTATGGCTACACCTTC CASSLAGGIGLGYGYTF
TRBJ2-5 - TRBV7-7 - TGTGCCAGCAGCTTAGGATCTCAGGGGACGCAGACCCAGTACTTC CASSLGSQGTQTQYF
TRBJ1-3 - TRBV5-6 - TGTGCCAGCAGCTTGGGGCGGGGTTCTGGAAACACCATATATTTT CASSLGRGSGNTIYF